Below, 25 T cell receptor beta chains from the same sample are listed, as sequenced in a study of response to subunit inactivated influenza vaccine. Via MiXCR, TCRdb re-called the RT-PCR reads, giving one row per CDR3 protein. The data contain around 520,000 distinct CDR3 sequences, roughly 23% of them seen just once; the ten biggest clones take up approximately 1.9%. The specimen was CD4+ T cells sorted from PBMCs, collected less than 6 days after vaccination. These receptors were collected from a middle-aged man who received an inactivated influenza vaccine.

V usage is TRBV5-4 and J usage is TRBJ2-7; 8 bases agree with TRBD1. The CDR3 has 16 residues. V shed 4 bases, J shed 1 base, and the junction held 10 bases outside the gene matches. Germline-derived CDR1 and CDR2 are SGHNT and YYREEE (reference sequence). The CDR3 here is CASSRQQGVLSYEQYF. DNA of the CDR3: TGTGCCAGCAGCCGTCAACAGGGGGTCCTATCCTACGAGCAGTACTTC. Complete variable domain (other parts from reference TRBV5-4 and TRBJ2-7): ETGVTQSPTHLIKTRGQQVTLRCSSQSGHNTVSWYQQALGQGPQFIFQYYREEENGRGNFPPRFSGLQFPNYSSELNVNALELDDSALYLCASSRQQGVLSYEQYFGPGTRLTVT.

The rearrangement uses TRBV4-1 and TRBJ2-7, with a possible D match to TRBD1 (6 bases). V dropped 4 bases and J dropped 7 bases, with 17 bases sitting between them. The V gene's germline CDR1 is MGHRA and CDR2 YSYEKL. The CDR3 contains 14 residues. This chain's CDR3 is CASSRGTPMVEQYF. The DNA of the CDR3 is TGCGCCAGCAGCCGAGGGACACCGATGGTAGAGCAGTACTTC.

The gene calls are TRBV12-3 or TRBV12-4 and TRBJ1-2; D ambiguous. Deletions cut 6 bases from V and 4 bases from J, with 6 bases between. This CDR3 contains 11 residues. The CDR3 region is CASSERYGYTF. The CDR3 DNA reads TGTGCCAGCAGCGAGCGCTATGGCTACACCTTC.

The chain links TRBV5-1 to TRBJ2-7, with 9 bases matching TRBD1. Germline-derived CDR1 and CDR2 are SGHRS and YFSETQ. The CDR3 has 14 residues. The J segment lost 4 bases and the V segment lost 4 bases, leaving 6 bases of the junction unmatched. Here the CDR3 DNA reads TGCGCCAGCAGCCAACAGGGGGCGAGGTACGAGCAGTACTTC. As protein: CASSQQGARYEQYF.

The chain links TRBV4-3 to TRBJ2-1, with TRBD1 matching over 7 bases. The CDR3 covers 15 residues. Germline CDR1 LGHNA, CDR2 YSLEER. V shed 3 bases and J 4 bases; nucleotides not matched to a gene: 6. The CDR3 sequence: CASSQHNRGYNEQFF. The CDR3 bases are TGCGCCAGCAGCCAGCATAACAGGGGTTACAATGAGCAGTTCTTC.

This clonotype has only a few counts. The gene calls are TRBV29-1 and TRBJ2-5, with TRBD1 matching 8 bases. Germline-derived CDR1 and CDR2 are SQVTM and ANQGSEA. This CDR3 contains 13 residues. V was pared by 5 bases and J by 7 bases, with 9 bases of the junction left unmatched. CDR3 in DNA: TGCAGCGTTTATAGGACAGGGTGGCGGACCCAGTACTTC. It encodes CSVYRTGWRTQYF.

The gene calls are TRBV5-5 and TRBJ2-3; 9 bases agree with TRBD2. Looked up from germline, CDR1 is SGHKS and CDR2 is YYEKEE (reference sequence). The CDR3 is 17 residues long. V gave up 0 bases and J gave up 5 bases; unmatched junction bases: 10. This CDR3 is CASSLDPASGARDTQYF. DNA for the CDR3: TGTGCCAGCAGCTTGGACCCGGCTAGCGGGGCCCGAGATACGCAGTATTTT.

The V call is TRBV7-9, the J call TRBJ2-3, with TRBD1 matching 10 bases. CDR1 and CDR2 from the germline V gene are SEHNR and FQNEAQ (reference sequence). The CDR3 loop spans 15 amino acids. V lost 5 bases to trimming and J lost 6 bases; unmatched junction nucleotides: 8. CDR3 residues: CASSPRQGARDTQYF. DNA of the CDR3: TGTGCCAGCAGCCCACGACAGGGGGCACGCGATACGCAGTATTTT.

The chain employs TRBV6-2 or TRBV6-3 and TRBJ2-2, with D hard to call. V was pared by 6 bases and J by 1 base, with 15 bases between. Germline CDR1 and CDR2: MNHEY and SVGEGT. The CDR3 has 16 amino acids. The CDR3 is CASSKARQMNTGELFF. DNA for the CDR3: TGTGCCAGCAGCAAGGCTCGGCAGATGAACACCGGGGAGCTGTTTTTT.

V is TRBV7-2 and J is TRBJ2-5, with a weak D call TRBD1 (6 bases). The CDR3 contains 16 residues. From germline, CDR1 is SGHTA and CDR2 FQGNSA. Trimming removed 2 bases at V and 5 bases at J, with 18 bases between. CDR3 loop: CASSLLGRGAQETQYF. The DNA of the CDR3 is TGTGCCAGCAGCTTACTAGGCAGGGGAGCGCAGGAGACCCAGTACTTC. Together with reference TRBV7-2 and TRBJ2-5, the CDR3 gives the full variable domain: GAGVSQSPSNKVTEKGKDVELRCDPISGHTALYWYRQSLGQGLEFLIYFQGNSAPDKSGLPSDRFSAERTGGSVSTLTIQRTQQEDSAVYLCASSLLGRGAQETQYFGPGTRLLVL.

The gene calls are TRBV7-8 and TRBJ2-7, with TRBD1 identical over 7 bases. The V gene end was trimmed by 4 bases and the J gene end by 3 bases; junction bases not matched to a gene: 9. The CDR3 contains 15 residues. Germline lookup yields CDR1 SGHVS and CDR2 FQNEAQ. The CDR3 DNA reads TGTGCCAGCAGCTATAGACGGGACAGAAACTACGAGCAGTACTTC. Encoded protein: CASSYRRDRNYEQYF.

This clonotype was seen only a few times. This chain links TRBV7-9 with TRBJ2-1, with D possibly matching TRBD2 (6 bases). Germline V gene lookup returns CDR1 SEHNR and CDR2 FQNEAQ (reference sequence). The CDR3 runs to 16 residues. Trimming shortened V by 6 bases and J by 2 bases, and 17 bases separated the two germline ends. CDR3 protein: CASRPGTATTYNEQFF. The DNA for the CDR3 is TGTGCCAGCAGACCTGGGACTGCCACCACCTACAATGAGCAGTTCTTC.

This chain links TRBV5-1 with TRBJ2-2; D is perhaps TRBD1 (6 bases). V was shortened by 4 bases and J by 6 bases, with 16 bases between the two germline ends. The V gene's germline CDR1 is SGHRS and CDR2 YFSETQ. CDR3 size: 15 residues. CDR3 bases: TGCGCCAGCAGCCGTCCAGGGGCTTCGGCCGGGGAGCTGTTTTTT. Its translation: CASSRPGASAGELFF.

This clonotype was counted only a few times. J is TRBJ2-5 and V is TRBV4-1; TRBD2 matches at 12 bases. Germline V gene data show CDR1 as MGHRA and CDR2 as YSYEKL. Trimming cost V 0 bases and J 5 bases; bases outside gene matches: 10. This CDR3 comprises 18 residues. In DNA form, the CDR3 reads TGCGCCAGCAGCCAAGAAGTCTCCGGGACTAGCGGGTGGGAGACCCAGTACTTC. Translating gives CASSQEVSGTSGWETQYF.

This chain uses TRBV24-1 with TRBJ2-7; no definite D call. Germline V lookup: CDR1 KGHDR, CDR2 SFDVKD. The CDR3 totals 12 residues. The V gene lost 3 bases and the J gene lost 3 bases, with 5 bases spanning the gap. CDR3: CATSDLHYEQYF. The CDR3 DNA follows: TGTGCCACCAGTGATCTTCACTACGAGCAGTACTTC.

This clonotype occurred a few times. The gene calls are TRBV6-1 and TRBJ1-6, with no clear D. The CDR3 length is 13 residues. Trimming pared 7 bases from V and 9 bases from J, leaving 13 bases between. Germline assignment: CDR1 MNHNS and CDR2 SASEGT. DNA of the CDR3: TGTGCCAGCACCACAAATCGGGGTTCACCCCTCCACTTT. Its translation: CASTTNRGSPLHF.

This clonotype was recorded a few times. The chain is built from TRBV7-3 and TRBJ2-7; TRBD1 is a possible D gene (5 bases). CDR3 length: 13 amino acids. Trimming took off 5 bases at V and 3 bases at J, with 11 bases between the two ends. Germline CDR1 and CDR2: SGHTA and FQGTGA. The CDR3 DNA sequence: TGTGCCAGCAGCAAGACAGCCGGCTACGAGCAGTACTTC. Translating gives CASSKTAGYEQYF.

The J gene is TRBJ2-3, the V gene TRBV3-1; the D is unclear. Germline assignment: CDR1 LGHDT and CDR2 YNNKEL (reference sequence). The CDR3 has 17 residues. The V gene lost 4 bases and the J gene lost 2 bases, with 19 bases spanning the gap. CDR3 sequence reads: CASSPPDWPPTTDTQYF. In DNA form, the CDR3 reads TGTGCCAGCAGCCCCCCCGACTGGCCCCCCACCACAGATACGCAGTATTTT.

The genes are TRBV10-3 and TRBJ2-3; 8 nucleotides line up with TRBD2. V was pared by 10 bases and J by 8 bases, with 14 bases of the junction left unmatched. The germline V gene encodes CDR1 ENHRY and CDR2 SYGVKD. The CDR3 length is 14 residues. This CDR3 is CATAREGVRGTQYF. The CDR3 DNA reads TGTGCCACCGCACGGGAGGGCGTCAGGGGTACGCAGTATTTT.

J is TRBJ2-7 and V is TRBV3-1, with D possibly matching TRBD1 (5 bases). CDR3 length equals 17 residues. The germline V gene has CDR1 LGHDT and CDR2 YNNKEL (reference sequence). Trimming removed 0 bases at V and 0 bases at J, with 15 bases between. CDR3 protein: CASSQEQLGLGSYEQYF. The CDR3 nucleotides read TGTGCCAGCAGCCAAGAGCAGTTGGGGCTAGGCTCCTACGAGCAGTACTTC.

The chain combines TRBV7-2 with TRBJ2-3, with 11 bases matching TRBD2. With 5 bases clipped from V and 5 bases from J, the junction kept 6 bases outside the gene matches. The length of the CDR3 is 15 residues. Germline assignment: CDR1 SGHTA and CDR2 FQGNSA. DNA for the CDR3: TGTGCCAGCAGCAATAGCGGGAGGGCCAAAGATACGCAGTATTTT. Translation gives CASSNSGRAKDTQYF. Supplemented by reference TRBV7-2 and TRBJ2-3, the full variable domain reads GAGVSQSPSNKVTEKGKDVELRCDPISGHTALYWYRQSLGQGLEFLIYFQGNSAPDKSGLPSDRFSAERTGGSVSTLTIQRTQQEDSAVYLCASSNSGRAKDTQYFGPGTRLTVL.

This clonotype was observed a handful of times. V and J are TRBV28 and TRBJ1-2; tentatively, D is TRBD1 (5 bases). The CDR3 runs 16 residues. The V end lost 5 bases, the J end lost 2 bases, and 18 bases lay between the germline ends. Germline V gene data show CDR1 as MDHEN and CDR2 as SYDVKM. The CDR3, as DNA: TGTGCCAGCAGTACAGAACACCTAACAGGAAACTATGGCTACACCTTC. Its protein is CASSTEHLTGNYGYTF.

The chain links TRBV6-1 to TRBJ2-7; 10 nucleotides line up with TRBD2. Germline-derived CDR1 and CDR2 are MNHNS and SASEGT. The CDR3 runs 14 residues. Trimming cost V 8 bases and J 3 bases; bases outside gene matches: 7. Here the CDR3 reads CASLSRTSGYEQYF. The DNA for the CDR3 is TGTGCCAGCCTGTCGAGGACTAGCGGCTACGAGCAGTACTTC.

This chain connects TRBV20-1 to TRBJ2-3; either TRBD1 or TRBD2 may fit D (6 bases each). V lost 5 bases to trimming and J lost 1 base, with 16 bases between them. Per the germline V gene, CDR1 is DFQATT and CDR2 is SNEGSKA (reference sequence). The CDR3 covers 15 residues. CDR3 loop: CSADLRGVGTDTQYF. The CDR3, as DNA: TGCAGTGCTGATTTGAGGGGGGTAGGCACAGATACGCAGTATTTT.

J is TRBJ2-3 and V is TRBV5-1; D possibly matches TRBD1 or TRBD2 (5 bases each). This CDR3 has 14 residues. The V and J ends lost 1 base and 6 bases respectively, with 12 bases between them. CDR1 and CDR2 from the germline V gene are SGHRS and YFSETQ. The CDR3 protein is CASSLWDRRDTQYF. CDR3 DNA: TGCGCCAGCAGCTTGTGGGACCGGCGGGATACGCAGTATTTT.